The TCR beta chain under discussion was sequenced for a study of tissue T cells after allogeneic stem cell transplantation. On this clone: The antigen remains unidentified. The gene symbols are mouse symbols. From the germline J gene comes the end of the CDR3, since the read stops 1 residue before it.

CDR1 and CDR2 (germline): SGHLS, HYDKME. Deletions cut 0 bases from V and 4 bases from J, with 9 bases between. The CDR3 has 13 residues. Survey-depth TCRbeta CDR3 sequencing reported V/J genes and productive frequencies. Repertoires were generated with immunoSEQ multiplex PCR, while TCRdb's copy carries only in-frame clones and drops some. Here the sample spans about 6,600 clones, 45% to 50% being singletons. The sample's time point: mouse harvest day 7 after allogeneic transplant. The graft held 10^6 splenic CD5+ T cells and 10^7 T-cell-depleted bone marrow cells. Study findings and constraints: The study did not identify alloreactive or antigen-specific tissue TCRs, and some clones might be persisting host cells. Limitations included a small, clinically heterogeneous cohort and limited sampling depth. Tissue-detected TCR repertoire was only partly captured by blood and spleen T cells.

Sample: lymph node tissue. The genes are TRBV12-2 and TRBJ2-7, with D possibly matching TRBD1 (6 bases). This sequence originates from a female BALB/c mouse given C57BL/6 T cells with graft-versus-host disease after an allogeneic hematopoietic cell transplant. This chain's CDR3 is CASSLAQGYEQYF. Partial CDR3 DNA: TGTGCCAGCTCTCTCGCGCAGGGGTATGAACAGTAC.